This T cell receptor beta chain derives from a study of blood T cell repertoires in COVID-19. Whole-study context: The United States, Italy and Spain supplied acute and convalescent COVID-19 samples. In each case, the material was cDNA or gDNA derived from T cells, B-cell-depleted T cells, or PBMCs.

Produced via immunoSEQ multiplex PCR; TCRdb's table is partial and in-frame only. Altogether 310,000 or so clones are present, approximately 89% being singletons, with the ten largest covering over 2%. V was pared by 6 bases and J by 0 bases, with 9 bases between. Per the germline V gene, CDR1 is MNHEY and CDR2 is SMNVEV (reference sequence). CDR3 length: 15 residues. The sequenced sample consisted of peripheral blood. V is TRBV27 and J is TRBJ2-6; D is perhaps TRBD1 (5 bases). The sequence came from a woman aged 25 to 39 with COVID-19, enrolled during active disease. The CDR3 coding sequence is TGTGCCAGCAGCACAACAGGCTCTGGGGCCAACGTCCTGACTTTC. Protein sequence: CASSTTGSGANVLTF. Looking up the rest from reference TRBV27 and TRBJ2-6 gives the full variable domain: EAQVTQNPRYLITVTGKKLTVTCSQNMNHEYMSWYRQDPGLGLRQIYYSMNVEVTDKGDVPEGYKVSRKEKRNFPLILESPSPNQTSLYFCASSTTGSGANVLTFGAGSRLTVL.